This T cell receptor beta chain was documented in a study of T and B cells in COVID-19 patients. On the study more broadly: Peripheral blood came from COVID-19 patients with active infection or after recovery. Of some 20 active-infection patients, under 19 carried comorbidities linked to unfavorable COVID-19 outcome.

Each TRB amplification used roughly 230-550 ng of genomic DNA from blood. Trimming removed 1 base at V and 2 bases at J, with 14 bases between. This CDR3 is built from 16 residues. CDR1 is MNHNS and CDR2 is SASEGT in the germline V gene. This clonotype was seen more than once but under ten times. Its antigen is unknown. Multiplex PCR with BIOMED2 TRB-A/B primer pools amplified TRB rearrangements. TCRdb processed the multiplex PCR reads anew with MiXCR; each CDR3 protein has one entry. The repertoire consists of over 5,000 distinct CDR3 sequences, with 25% to 35% occurring once and the leading ten covering approximately 40%. Study results and caveats: Blood from mildly ill patients while symptomatic, and early samples from severe cases, were scarce. Of roughly 2,000 TCR clusters found only in the recovered cohort, more than 30 had low generation probability.

The rearrangement joins TRBV6-1 to TRBJ2-5; D may be TRBD1 (5 bases). This sequence originates from a human donor with active COVID-19. The donor label of this sample is uncertain. What was sequenced was blood. The CDR3: CASSEGRATTQETQYF. CDR3 sequence (DNA): TGTGCCAGCAGTGAAGGCAGGGCGACCACACAAGAGACCCAGTACTTC.